Sequencing of this T cell receptor (beta chain) was carried out in a study of Ad26.COV2.S vaccination and SARS-CoV-2 variants. Study observations and caveats: Possibly, TCR breadth and depth analyses underestimated total T cell responses. The authors reported substantial breadth in spike-specific CD8+ and CD4+ T cell responses after vaccination.

This CDR3 is 18 amino acids long. J was trimmed by 2 bases and V by 2 bases; bases with no gene match: 12. Germline V gene data show CDR1 as KGHDR and CDR2 as SFDVKD. As for treatment: some 20 received Ad26.COV2.S at low or high dose, single or two shots; about 5 received placebo; per-sample allocation not given. After the first vaccine or placebo injection, samples were drawn on day 63. To note about this clone: Antigen: not known.

Assay used: immunoSEQ multiplex PCR; TCRdb lists only in-frame clones, some missing. The data show some 500,000 clones, approximately 92% seen once. The chain carries TRBV24-1 and TRBJ2-3, with TRBD1 matching over 7 bases. The sequence derives from a person aged 18-65 years who received the Ad26.COV2.S COVID-19 vaccine or a placebo. This specimen was peripheral blood, taken in a trial of Ad26.COV2.S vaccine versus placebo. In DNA form, the CDR3 reads TGTGCCACCAGTGATTCAGACACAGGGGACGGGGCCACAGATACGCAGTATTTT. The encoded protein is CATSDSDTGDGATDTQYF.